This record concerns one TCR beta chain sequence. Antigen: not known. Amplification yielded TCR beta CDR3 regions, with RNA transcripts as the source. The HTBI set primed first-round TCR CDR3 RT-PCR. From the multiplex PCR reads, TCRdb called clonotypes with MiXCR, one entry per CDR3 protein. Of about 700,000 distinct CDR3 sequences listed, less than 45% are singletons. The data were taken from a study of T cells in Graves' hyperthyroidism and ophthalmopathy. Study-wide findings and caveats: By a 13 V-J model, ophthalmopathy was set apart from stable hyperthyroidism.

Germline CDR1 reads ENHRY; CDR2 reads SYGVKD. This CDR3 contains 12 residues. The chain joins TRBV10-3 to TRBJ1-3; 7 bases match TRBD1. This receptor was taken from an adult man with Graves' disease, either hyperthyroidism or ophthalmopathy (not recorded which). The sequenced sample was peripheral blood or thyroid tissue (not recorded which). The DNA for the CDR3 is TGTGCTACCGGACAGGTTGGAAACACCATATATTTT. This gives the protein CATGQVGNTIYF.